This T cell receptor (beta chain) is from a study of cytomegalovirus exposure and HLA in healthy donors. Trimming took 5 bases from V and 3 from J; bases not matched to a gene: 6. This CDR3 is 15 amino acids long. Germline CDR1 and CDR2: LNHDA and SQIVND (reference sequence). Profiled with immunoSEQ multiplex PCR; TCRdb holds only in-frame clones, not every one. The data contain 200,000 to 250,000 clones, approximately 83% of them seen just once; the ten biggest clones take up about 14%. Material: PBMCs. The rearrangement uses TRBV19 and TRBJ2-3; 9 bases line up with TRBD2. The sequence was obtained from a woman aged 25 to 39 in good health and CMV-seropositive. CDR3 nucleotide sequence: TGTGCCAGTAGTGTGGCGGGAGGGCCTACAGATACGCAGTATTTT. It translates to CASSVAGGPTDTQYF.